This TCR beta chain was captured by sequencing in a study of T cells after yellow fever vaccination. Germline lookup yields CDR1 MNHEY and CDR2 SVGEGT. The length of the CDR3 is 17 residues. Deletions cut 2 bases from V and 0 bases from J, with 14 bases between. TCRdb re-called the 5' RACE reads through MiXCR, storing one row per CDR3 protein. Among more than 95,000 distinct CDR3 sequences listed, about 8.8% were seen once. V usage is TRBV6-2 or TRBV6-3 and J usage is TRBJ1-5; TRBD1 is a possible D gene (5 bases). This material consisted of CD8+ T cells sorted from PBMCs, taken on the day of the yellow fever booster vaccination. The clonotype was recovered from a man between 18 and 35 years old who received the YFV17D yellow fever vaccine. This chain's CDR3 is CASSYDTWGYSNQPQHF. The CDR3 DNA reads as TGTGCCAGCAGTTACGATACTTGGGGCTATAGCAATCAGCCCCAGCATTTT.